One and the same sample provided the 10 T cell receptor beta chains below, sequenced in a study of blood T cell repertoires in COVID-19. Clones were read by immunoSEQ multiplex PCR, and TCRdb kept only the in-frame ones, dropping some. The sample has around 270,000 clones; around 81% are singletons. Sequencing was done on a sample of peripheral blood. These receptor sequences come from a person aged 65 to 85 with COVID-19, enrolled during active disease.

The chain has TRBV20-1 and TRBJ2-1, with 7 nucleotides matching TRBD1. CDR1 and CDR2 from the germline V gene are DFQATT and SNEGSKA (reference sequence). The ends lost 3 bases at V and 6 bases at J; junction bases unmatched: 8. This CDR3 is built from 14 residues. The CDR3 loop reads CSASFPGGANEQFF. CDR3 DNA: TGCAGTGCTAGTTTCCCAGGGGGAGCCAATGAGCAGTTCTTC.

This chain connects TRBV6-5 to TRBJ1-4; D gene uncertain. The CDR3 covers 15 residues. V was clipped by 2 bases and J by 0 bases, with 7 bases between them. The germline V gene encodes CDR1 MNHEY and CDR2 SVGAGI. CDR3 in amino acids: CASSYEFATNEKLFF. In DNA form, the CDR3 reads TGTGCCAGCAGTTACGAGTTTGCAACTAATGAAAAACTGTTTTTT.

The table lists this clone with a few counts. J is TRBJ2-5 and V is TRBV2, with TRBD2 matching 12 bases. Germline V gene lookup returns CDR1 SNHLY and CDR2 FYNNEI. The CDR3 consists of 15 residues. V was clipped by 6 bases and J by 2 bases; unmatched bases: 4. CDR3 amino acids: CASSKLAGGQETQYF. The CDR3 bases are TGTGCCAGCAGCAAACTAGCGGGGGGACAAGAGACCCAGTACTTC. Complete variable domain (other parts from reference TRBV2 and TRBJ2-5): EPEVTQTPSHQVTQMGQEVILRCVPISNHLYFYWYRQILGQKVEFLVSFYNNEISEKSEIFDDQFSVERPDGSNFTLKIRSTKLEDSAMYFCASSKLAGGQETQYFGPGTRLLVL.

This clone was seen a single time. CDR3 nucleotide sequence: TGTGCCAGCAGCCAAGGGGCCTCCACAGATACGCAGTATTTT. It is translated as CASSQGASTDTQYF. The chain carries TRBV3-1 (or the pseudogene TRBV3-2) and TRBJ2-3; D not resolved. V shed 1 base and J shed 2 bases, with 7 bases lying between them. Germline V gene sequence: CDR1 LGHDT, CDR2 YNNKEL (reference sequence). The CDR3 runs 14 residues.

The CDR3 DNA reads TGTGCCAGCAGCTTCACAGAGCTGAATGAAAAACTGTTTTTT. Residues: CASSFTELNEKLFF. The J gene is TRBJ1-4, the V gene TRBV7-8; D is undetermined. Trimming took 3 bases from V and 5 from J, leaving 10 bases between them. The germline CDR1 and CDR2 sequences are SGHVS and FQNEAQ. This CDR3 is 14 amino acids long.

V gene TRBV12-3 or TRBV12-4 combines with J gene TRBJ2-3, with D perhaps matching TRBD1 (7 bases). Trimming pared 6 bases from V and 11 bases from J, leaving 18 bases between. The CDR3 spans 13 residues. DNA of the CDR3: TGTGCCAGCAGCGACCGCGGGACAGCCGAGCAGTATTTT. As protein: CASSDRGTAEQYF.

V is TRBV11-3 and J is TRBJ2-7; TRBD2 aligns across 13 bases. Germline-derived CDR1 and CDR2 are SGHNT and YENEEA. V was clipped by 5 bases and J by 7 bases; unmatched bases: 11. This CDR3 spans 16 amino acids. This CDR3 is CASSTGLAGSAGEQYF. The CDR3 bases are TGTGCCAGCAGCACGGGACTAGCGGGGTCCGCGGGGGAGCAGTACTTC.

The chain links TRBV30 to TRBJ2-5; 7 nucleotides agree with TRBD2. Trimming removed 0 bases from V and 4 bases from J; junction bases left unmatched: 8. The CDR3 loop spans 15 amino acids. CDR1 and CDR2 from the germline V gene are GTSNPN and SVGIG (reference sequence). Written as DNA, the CDR3 is TGTGCCTGGAGTGTTTCCAGCGGGGATGGAGAGACCCAGTACTTC. Translating it yields CAWSVSSGDGETQYF. The variable domain in full, with the rest retrieved from reference TRBV30 and TRBJ2-5, is SQTIHQWPATLVQPVGSPLSLECTVEGTSNPNLYWYRQAAGRGLQLLFYSVGIGQISSEVPQNLSASRPQDRQFILSSKKLLLSDSGFYLCAWSVSSGDGETQYFGPGTRLLVL.

The chain recombines TRBV5-4 with TRBJ1-2; 9 bases are a match to TRBD1. The CDR3 totals 15 residues. J lost 4 bases, V lost 0 bases, and 4 bases had no gene match. Germline loops: CDR1 SGHNT, CDR2 YYREEE (reference sequence). CDR3 in amino acids: CASSLEGQGFYGYTF. CDR3 DNA: TGTGCCAGCAGCTTGGAGGGACAGGGCTTCTATGGCTACACCTTC.

This clone was found once. This rearrangement joins TRBV3-1 (or the pseudogene TRBV3-2) to TRBJ1-1; D uncertain. The germline V gene has CDR1 LGHDT and CDR2 YNNKEL (reference sequence). This CDR3 contains 14 residues. V lost 2 bases and J lost 1, with 8 bases in between. The CDR3 region is CASSQIGSNTEAFF. In nucleotides, the CDR3 is TGTGCCAGCAGCCAAATCGGGTCGAACACTGAAGCTTTCTTT.